The next 6 T cell receptor beta chains were all read from a single sample in a study of identical twins. TCRdb itself ran the 5' RACE reads through MiXCR, one entry per CDR3 protein. This sample yields 300,000 to 400,000 distinct CDR3 sequences, of which 8.5% to 10% are seen a single time; around 8.6% belongs to the top ten. The sequenced material came from naive T cells sorted from blood. Source of these receptors: a woman in her forties or fifties in good health.

The CDR3 region is CASSLYGRAIDEQYF. The CDR3 DNA follows: TGTGCCAGCAGCTTATACGGGAGGGCTATTGACGAGCAGTACTTC. This chain connects TRBV11-3 to TRBJ2-7; the match to TRBD2 covers 8 bases. After removal of 2 bases from V and 5 bases from J, the junction contained 8 bases not matched to a gene. Germline assignment: CDR1 SGHNT and CDR2 YENEEA. The CDR3 runs 15 residues.

The sample holds a few counts of this clonotype. The gene calls are TRBV29-1 and TRBJ1-2; 12 bases map to TRBD1. The CDR3 has 13 amino acids. The V gene end was trimmed by 4 bases and the J gene end by 7 bases; junction bases not matched to a gene: 4. Germline values: CDR1 SQVTM, CDR2 ANQGSEA. The CDR3, as DNA: TGCAGCGTTGGGGGACAGGGGGCTGTTGGCTACACCTTC. Its protein product is CSVGGQGAVGYTF.

This clonotype was recorded a few times. This chain joins TRBV7-8 and TRBJ1-2, with a tentative D call TRBD1 (6 bases). Germline V lookup: CDR1 SGHVS, CDR2 FQNEAQ. Trimming cost V 1 base and J 4 bases, with 13 bases left between them. The CDR3 runs 15 residues. The CDR3, as DNA: TGTGCCAGCAGCTTAGAGGCAGGGGTTAGCTATGGCTACACCTTC. Translated: CASSLEAGVSYGYTF. Full variable domain (missing parts from reference TRBV7-8 and TRBJ1-2): GAGVSQSPRYKVAKRGQDVALRCDPISGHVSLFWYQQALGQGPEFLTYFQNEAQLDKSGLPSDRFFAERPEGSVSTLKIQRTQQEDSAVYLCASSLEAGVSYGYTFGSGTRLTVV.

This clonotype was picked up a small number of times. The chain joins TRBV11-3 to TRBJ1-4; 8 bases are shared with TRBD1. CDR3 length equals 15 residues. CDR1 is SGHNT and CDR2 is YENEEA in the germline V gene. V was clipped by 4 bases and J by 7 bases; unmatched bases: 8. The CDR3 here is CASSSTGTGGEKLFF. In DNA form, the CDR3 reads TGTGCCAGCAGCTCGACCGGGACAGGAGGTGAAAAACTGTTTTTT.

Concerning this clonotype itself: Mismatch with germline at one junction end may stem from a read error. This rearrangement joins TRBV7-6 to TRBJ1-2, with D maybe TRBD1 (6 bases). CDR1 and CDR2 (germline): SGHVS, FNYEAQ. There are 15 residues in the CDR3. The CDR3, as DNA: TGTGCCAGCAGCTTAGATGCAGGGGCGCACTATGGGTACACCTTC. Its protein product is CASSLDAGAHYGYTF.

The rearrangement uses TRBV20-1 and TRBJ1-5; unclear D gene. Germline V lookup: CDR1 DFQATT, CDR2 SNEGSKA (reference sequence). The CDR3 runs to 11 residues. This CDR3 is CSTRGPGPQHF. The CDR3 DNA sequence: TGCAGCACACGAGGTCCTGGGCCCCAGCATTTT.